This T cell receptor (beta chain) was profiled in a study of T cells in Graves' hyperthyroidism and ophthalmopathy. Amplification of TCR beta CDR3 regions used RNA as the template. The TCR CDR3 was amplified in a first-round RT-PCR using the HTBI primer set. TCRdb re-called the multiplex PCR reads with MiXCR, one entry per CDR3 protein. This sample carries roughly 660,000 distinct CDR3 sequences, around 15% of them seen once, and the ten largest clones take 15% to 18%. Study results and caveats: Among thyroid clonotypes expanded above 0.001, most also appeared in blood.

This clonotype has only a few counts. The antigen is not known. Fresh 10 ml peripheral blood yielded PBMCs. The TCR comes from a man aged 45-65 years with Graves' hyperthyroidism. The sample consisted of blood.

The CDR3: CSASEGHMNTEAFF. The CDR3, as DNA: TGCAGTGCTAGTGAAGGCCACATGAACACTGAAGCTTTCTTT. The chain is built from TRBV20-1 and TRBJ1-1; no firm D call. The germline gives CDR1 DFQATT, CDR2 SNEGSKA (reference sequence). The CDR3 loop spans 14 amino acids. Trimming removed 3 bases at V and 0 bases at J, with 11 bases between.